Reported below is one TCR beta chain. Its antigen is currently unknown. Time point reported: blood 4 weeks post-SBRT, at nephrectomy. Described treatment: 15 Gy SBRT to primary tumor, nephrectomy 4 weeks later. The data derive from a study of radiation and T cells in renal cell carcinoma. The germline gives CDR1 SGHNT, CDR2 YYREEE (reference sequence). The CDR3 length is 14 residues. Trimming pared 5 bases from V and 4 bases from J, leaving 13 bases between. Broader study findings: Top tumor clonotypes rose in blood 2 weeks post-radiation, then contracted. Without pretreatment biopsies, baseline tumor clonotype presence was undetermined.

Clones were sequenced by immunoSEQ multiplex PCR, and TCRdb holds only the in-frame ones, with some missing. The data contain roughly 80,000 clones, roughly 83% of them seen just once; the ten biggest clones take up over 2%. The chain combines TRBV5-4 with TRBJ2-4; TRBD1 might be the D (6 bases). Source: blood, taken from a patient whose treatment included radiotherapy and nephrectomy. The receptor's source is a woman in her sixties with renal cell carcinoma. The CDR3 loop is CASSPGTTKNIQYF. The CDR3 region has the DNA TGTGCCAGCAGTCCCGGGACAACTAAAAACATTCAGTACTTC.